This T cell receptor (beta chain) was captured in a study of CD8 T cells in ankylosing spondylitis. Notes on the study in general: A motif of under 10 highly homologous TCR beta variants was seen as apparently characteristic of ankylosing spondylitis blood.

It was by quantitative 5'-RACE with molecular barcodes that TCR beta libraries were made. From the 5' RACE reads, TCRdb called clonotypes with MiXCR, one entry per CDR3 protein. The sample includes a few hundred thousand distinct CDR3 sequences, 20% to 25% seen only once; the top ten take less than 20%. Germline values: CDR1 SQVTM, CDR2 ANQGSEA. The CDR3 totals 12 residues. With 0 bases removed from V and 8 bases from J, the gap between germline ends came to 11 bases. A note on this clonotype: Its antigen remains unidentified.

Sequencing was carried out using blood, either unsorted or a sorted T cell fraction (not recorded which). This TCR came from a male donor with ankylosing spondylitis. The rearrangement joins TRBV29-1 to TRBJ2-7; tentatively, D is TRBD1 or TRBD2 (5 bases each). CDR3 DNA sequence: TGCAGCGTTGAAGATCAAGGGGAGAAGCAGTACTTC. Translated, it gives CSVEDQGEKQYF.